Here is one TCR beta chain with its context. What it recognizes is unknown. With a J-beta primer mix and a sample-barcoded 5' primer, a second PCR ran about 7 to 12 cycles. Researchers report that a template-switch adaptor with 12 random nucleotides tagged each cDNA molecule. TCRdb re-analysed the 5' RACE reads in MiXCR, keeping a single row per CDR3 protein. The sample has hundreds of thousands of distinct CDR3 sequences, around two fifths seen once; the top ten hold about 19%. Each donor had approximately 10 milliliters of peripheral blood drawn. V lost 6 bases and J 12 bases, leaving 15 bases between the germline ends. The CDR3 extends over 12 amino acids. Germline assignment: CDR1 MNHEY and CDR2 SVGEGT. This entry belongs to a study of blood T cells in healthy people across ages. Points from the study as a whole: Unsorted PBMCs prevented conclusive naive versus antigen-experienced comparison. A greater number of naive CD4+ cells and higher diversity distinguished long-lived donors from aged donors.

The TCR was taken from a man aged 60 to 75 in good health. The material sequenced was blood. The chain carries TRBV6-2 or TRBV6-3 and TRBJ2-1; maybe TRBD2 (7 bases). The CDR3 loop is CASREGGHGQFF. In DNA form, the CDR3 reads TGTGCCAGCAGGGAGGGGGGGCACGGGCAGTTCTTC.